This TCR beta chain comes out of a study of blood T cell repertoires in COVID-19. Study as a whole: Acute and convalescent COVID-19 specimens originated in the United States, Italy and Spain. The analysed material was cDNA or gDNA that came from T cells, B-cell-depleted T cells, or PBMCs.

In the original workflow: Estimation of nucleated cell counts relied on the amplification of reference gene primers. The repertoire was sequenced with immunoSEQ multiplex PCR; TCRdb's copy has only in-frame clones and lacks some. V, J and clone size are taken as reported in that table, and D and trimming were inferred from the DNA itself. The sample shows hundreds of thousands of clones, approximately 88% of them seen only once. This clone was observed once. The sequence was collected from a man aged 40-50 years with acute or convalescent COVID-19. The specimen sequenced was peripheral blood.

Written as DNA, the CDR3 is TGTGCCAGCAGCCCAGGAATACAGTTTCAGCCCCAGCATTTT. Its protein is CASSPGIQFQPQHF. The genes are TRBV7-8 and TRBJ1-5; D uncertain. The CDR3 totals 14 residues. In germline, CDR1 is SGHVS, CDR2 FQNEAQ. The V end lost 5 bases, the J end lost 6 bases, and 14 bases lay between the germline ends.